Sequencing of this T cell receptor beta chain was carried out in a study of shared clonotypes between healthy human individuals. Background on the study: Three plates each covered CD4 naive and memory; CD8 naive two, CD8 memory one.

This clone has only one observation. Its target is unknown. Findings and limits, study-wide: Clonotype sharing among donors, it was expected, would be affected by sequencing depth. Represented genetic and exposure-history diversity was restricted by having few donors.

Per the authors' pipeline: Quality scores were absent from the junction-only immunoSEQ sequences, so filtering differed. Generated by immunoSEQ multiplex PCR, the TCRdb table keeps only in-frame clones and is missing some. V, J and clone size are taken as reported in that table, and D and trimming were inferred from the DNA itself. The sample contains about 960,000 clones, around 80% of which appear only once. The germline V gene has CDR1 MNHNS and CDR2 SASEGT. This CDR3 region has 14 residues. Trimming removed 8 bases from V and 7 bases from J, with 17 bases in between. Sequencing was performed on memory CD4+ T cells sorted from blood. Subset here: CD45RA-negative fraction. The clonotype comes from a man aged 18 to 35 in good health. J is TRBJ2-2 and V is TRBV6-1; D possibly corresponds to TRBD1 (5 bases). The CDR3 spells CASAQGSQFGELFF. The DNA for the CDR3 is TGTGCCAGCGCCCAGGGAAGTCAGTTCGGGGAGCTGTTTTTT.